This passage covers 25 T cell receptor beta chains from one sample sequenced in a study of blood T cell repertoires in COVID-19. Sequencing used immunoSEQ multiplex PCR; TCRdb keeps in-frame clones, though not all of them. This table holds 120,000 to 150,000 clones, over 80% found once. Sequencing was done on a sample of peripheral blood. All receptors come from a human donor in a cohort sampled during active COVID-19.

The chain is built from TRBV5-1 and TRBJ2-3; 12 nucleotides line up with TRBD2. Germline assignment: CDR1 SGHRS and CDR2 YFSETQ. Trimming cost V 2 bases and J 5 bases; bases outside gene matches: 6. The CDR3 has 16 amino acids. The CDR3 protein is CASSFETSGSIDTQYF. Written as DNA, the CDR3 is TGCGCCAGCAGCTTCGAGACTAGCGGGAGTATAGATACGCAGTATTTT.

This clone was detected only a few times. This rearrangement joins TRBV2 to TRBJ1-1; no clear D. The length of the CDR3 is 15 residues. The germline V and J ends were trimmed by 0 bases and 5 bases, with 13 bases remaining between them. CDR1 is SNHLY and CDR2 is FYNNEI in the germline V gene. In DNA form, the CDR3 reads TGTGCCAGCAGTGAAGCGCGGGAAAGTGGAACTGAAGCTTTCTTT. This codes for CASSEARESGTEAFF.

The chain uses TRBV4-2 and TRBJ2-2; D is ambiguous. This CDR3 is 17 amino acids long. V lost 5 bases to trimming and J lost 0 bases, with 16 bases between them. Germline V CDR1 and CDR2: LGHNA, YNFKEQ. CDR3 sequence reads: CASSSRLRRANTGELFF. The CDR3 DNA sequence: TGTGCCAGCAGCTCGCGACTGCGACGCGCGAACACCGGGGAGCTGTTTTTT.

This clone was found a few times. The rearrangement uses TRBV20-1 and TRBJ2-3; 9 nucleotides line up with TRBD2. Looked up from germline, CDR1 is DFQATT and CDR2 is SNEGSKA (reference sequence). The CDR3 has 15 residues. V lost 3 bases and J lost 2; bases outside the gene matches: 6. CDR3 coding DNA: TGCAGTGCTAGTGGCGGGAGGGCCGACACAGATACGCAGTATTTT. Its protein is CSASGGRADTDTQYF.

The chain recombines TRBV3-1 (or the pseudogene TRBV3-2) with TRBJ2-1, with 8 bases fitting TRBD1. This CDR3 has 15 residues. Per germline, CDR1 LGHDT and CDR2 YNNKEL (reference sequence). V dropped 4 bases and J dropped 7; count of bases not matched to a gene: 9. The CDR3 region is CASSPGTGEKNEQFF. The CDR3 DNA reads TGTGCCAGCAGCCCCGGGACAGGCGAGAAGAATGAGCAGTTCTTC.

This clone was detected once. The rearrangement uses TRBV7-2 and TRBJ1-5; a possible D gene is TRBD1 (6 bases). Germline assignment: CDR1 SGHTA and CDR2 FQGNSA. There are 14 residues in the CDR3. V shed 5 bases and J shed 3 bases, with 11 bases lying between them. The CDR3 is CASSVGQNNQPQHF. The CDR3 DNA is TGTGCCAGCAGCGTCGGACAGAACAATCAGCCCCAGCATTTT.

The gene calls are TRBV7-9 and TRBJ2-5; TRBD2 is a possible D gene (5 bases). This CDR3 comprises 16 residues. Germline V gene lookup returns CDR1 SEHNR and CDR2 FQNEAQ (reference sequence). Deletions cut 5 bases from V and 4 bases from J, with 20 bases between. CDR3 nucleotide sequence: TGTGCCAGCAGCCCCGACTACCCGGGAACGAGAGAGACCCAGTACTTC. Amino acids: CASSPDYPGTRETQYF. Using reference TRBV7-9 and TRBJ2-5 for the parts outside the CDR3, the full variable domain is DTGVSQNPRHKITKRGQNVTFRCDPISEHNRLYWYRQTLGQGPEFLTYFQNEAQLEKSRLLSDRFSAERPKGSFSTLEIQRTEQGDSAMYLCASSPDYPGTRETQYFGPGTRLLVL.

This clone was recorded only once. The chain has TRBV29-1 and TRBJ2-7, with 16 nucleotides matching TRBD2. The CDR3 loop spans 16 amino acids. In germline, CDR1 is SQVTM, CDR2 ANQGSEA. V lost 5 bases, J lost 0 bases, and 4 bases stayed unmatched. DNA for the CDR3: TGCAGCGTTCAGGGACTAGCGGGAGGGATCTCCTACGAGCAGTACTTC. Translation gives CSVQGLAGGISYEQYF.

This clone was seen only a few times. V usage is TRBV6-5 and J usage is TRBJ2-2; D is perhaps TRBD1 (6 bases). V was shortened by 6 bases and J by 1 base, with 12 bases between the two germline ends. Germline assignment: CDR1 MNHEY and CDR2 SVGAGI. This CDR3 contains 15 residues. The CDR3 DNA follows: TGTGCCAGCAGACCAGGGGCCAGGAACACCGGGGAGCTGTTTTTT. It codes for CASRPGARNTGELFF.

The rearrangement joins TRBV24-1 to TRBJ2-1, with TRBD2 matching 12 bases. The CDR3 is 15 amino acids. Germline V gives CDR1 KGHDR, CDR2 SFDVKD. J was trimmed by 7 bases and V by 5 bases; bases with no gene match: 5. DNA of the CDR3: TGTGCCACCAGTGCTAGCGGGAGGGGGGGTAATGAGCAGTTCTTC. It codes for CATSASGRGGNEQFF.

This clone was seen a handful of times. The chain uses TRBV6-6 and TRBJ1-1, with D tentatively TRBD1 (5 bases). This CDR3 spans 11 amino acids. Germline V CDR1 and CDR2: MNHNY, SVGAGI (reference sequence). CDR3 DNA sequence: TGTGGAGCAGGGTCGAGCACTGAAGCTTTCTTT. Its protein is CGAGSSTEAFF.

The table lists this clone with a few counts. The chain has TRBV4-3 and TRBJ2-3, with TRBD1 identical over 7 bases. V lost 0 bases, J lost 7 bases, and 10 bases stayed unmatched. The CDR3 totals 16 residues. CDR1 LGHNA and CDR2 YSLEER come from the germline V gene. The CDR3 reads CASSQEVTGALNTQYF. CDR3 nucleotide sequence: TGCGCCAGCAGCCAAGAGGTAACAGGGGCCCTAAATACGCAGTATTTT.

This rearrangement joins TRBV6-2 or TRBV6-3 to TRBJ1-4, with 10 bases identical to TRBD1. CDR3 length: 16 residues. Looked up from germline, CDR1 is MNHEY and CDR2 is SVGEGT. After removal of 3 bases from V and 7 bases from J, the junction contained 8 bases not matched to a gene. CDR3 bases: TGTGCCAGCAGTTATTGGGACAGGGGCTTTGGTGAAAAACTGTTTTTT. This gives the protein CASSYWDRGFGEKLFF.

V is TRBV7-2 and J is TRBJ2-3, with 12 nucleotides matching TRBD2. The CDR3 has 17 residues. Germline V gene data show CDR1 as SGHTA and CDR2 as FQGNSA. J was trimmed by 2 bases and V by 6 bases; bases with no gene match: 9. CDR3 bases: TGTGCCAGCAGTTCTAGCGGGAGGGCCCTCATCACAGATACGCAGTATTTT. It specifies CASSSSGRALITDTQYF.

This chain links TRBV5-1 with TRBJ1-1; no reliable D call. Germline lookup yields CDR1 SGHRS and CDR2 YFSETQ. This CDR3 comprises 15 residues. V was clipped by 4 bases and J by 4 bases, with 17 bases between them. The CDR3 DNA is TGCGCCAGCAGCCCGTTAAACCTGGGAGGCACTGAAGCTTTCTTT. Translated: CASSPLNLGGTEAFF. The whole variable domain, remainder taken from reference TRBV5-1 and TRBJ1-1, is KAGVTQTPRYLIKTRGQQVTLSCSPISGHRSVSWYQQTPGQGLQFLFEYFSETQRNKGNFPGRFSGRQFSNSRSEMNVSTLELGDSALYLCASSPLNLGGTEAFFGQGTRLTVV.

This clone was seen just once. The chain combines TRBV29-1 with TRBJ1-4; D is ambiguous. CDR3 length equals 13 residues. The V gene lost 4 bases and the J gene lost 0 bases, with 6 bases spanning the gap. Germline CDR1 is SQVTM and CDR2 is ANQGSEA. The chain's CDR3 is CSVARTTNEKLFF. The CDR3 coding sequence is TGCAGCGTTGCGAGAACAACTAATGAAAAACTGTTTTTT. The full variable domain, its missing parts supplied by reference TRBV29-1 and TRBJ1-4, is SAVISQKPSRDICQRGTSLTIQCQVDSQVTMMFWYRQQPGQSLTLIATANQGSEATYESGFVIDKFPISRPNLTFSTLTVSNMSPEDSSIYLCSVARTTNEKLFFGSGTQLSVL.

The chain uses TRBV11-2 and TRBJ1-5; D not resolved. This CDR3 comprises 14 residues. V was shortened by 1 base and J by 2 bases, with 6 bases between the two germline ends. Germline V gene lookup returns CDR1 SGHAT and CDR2 FQNNGV. For the CDR3, the DNA is TGTGCCAGCAGCTTAGGAGTAGGCAATCAGCCCCAGCATTTT. Translated: CASSLGVGNQPQHF.

V usage is TRBV5-1 and J usage is TRBJ1-1; TRBD1 matches 10 bases. CDR1 SGHRS and CDR2 YFSETQ come from the germline V gene. CDR3 length: 16 amino acids. V lost 0 bases to trimming and J lost 3 bases; unmatched junction nucleotides: 5. The CDR3 DNA reads TGCGCCAGCAGCTTGGGGTCTGGGACAGGGGACACTGAAGCTTTCTTT. Its translation: CASSLGSGTGDTEAFF.

This chain connects TRBV27 to TRBJ1-2, with 9 positions matching TRBD1. Germline V lookup: CDR1 MNHEY, CDR2 SMNVEV (reference sequence). The CDR3 consists of 15 residues. Losses at the gene ends were 3 bases for V and 4 bases for J; bases not matched to a gene: 6. The chain's CDR3 is CASSFTGGRSYGYTF. As DNA, the CDR3 is TGTGCCAGCAGTTTTACAGGGGGCCGATCCTATGGCTACACCTTC.

The CDR3 spells CASSWSTGTGEAFF. Here the CDR3 DNA reads TGTGCCAGCAGCTGGTCTACCGGGACAGGAGAAGCTTTCTTT. The V gene is TRBV11-2, the J gene TRBJ1-1, with TRBD1 matching 8 bases. The CDR3 extends over 14 amino acids. V lost 4 bases, J lost 8 bases, and 9 bases stayed unmatched. Per the germline V gene, CDR1 is SGHAT and CDR2 is FQNNGV.

This chain uses TRBV5-1 with TRBJ1-1, with D hard to call. Deletions cut 3 bases from V and 2 bases from J, with 17 bases between. In germline, CDR1 is SGHRS, CDR2 YFSETQ. The CDR3 sequence is 16 residues long. For the CDR3, the DNA is TGCGCCAGCAGCTCCGAGCCTGCCGTTCTTAACACTGAAGCTTTCTTT. Protein sequence: CASSSEPAVLNTEAFF.

This clone has only one observation. This chain uses TRBV6-6 with TRBJ2-7, with 7 bases matching TRBD1. V shed 6 bases, J shed 2 bases, and the junction held 7 bases outside the gene matches. The CDR3 has 14 amino acids. CDR1 is MNHNY, CDR2 SVGAGI, per germline (reference sequence). CDR3 bases: TGTGCCAGCAGAACAGGGGCAGGGACCTACGAGCAGTACTTC. As protein: CASRTGAGTYEQYF.

V and J are TRBV24-1 and TRBJ2-7; 14 bases agree with TRBD2. Looked up from germline, CDR1 is KGHDR and CDR2 is SFDVKD. Trimming removed 10 bases from V and 0 bases from J; junction bases left unmatched: 4. CDR3 size: 15 residues. The CDR3 reads CATATSGRASYEQYF. The CDR3 DNA is TGTGCCACAGCGACTAGCGGGAGGGCCTCCTACGAGCAGTACTTC.

In its sample, this clone was seen a few times. The CDR3 protein is CASSKEAGVSGELFF. The CDR3 nucleotides are TGTGCCAGTAGTAAGGAAGCGGGAGTCAGCGGGGAGCTGTTTTTT. The chain links TRBV19 to TRBJ2-2; 8 positions match TRBD2. CDR1 is LNHDA and CDR2 is SQIVND in the germline V gene (reference sequence). The CDR3 is 15 amino acids. J gave up 7 bases and V 4 bases, and 8 bases lay outside the gene matches.

V usage is TRBV6-5 and J usage is TRBJ2-1, with 8 bases matching TRBD2. The CDR3 has 16 residues. Germline CDR1 and CDR2: MNHEY and SVGAGI. V gave up 0 bases and J gave up 8 bases; unmatched junction bases: 9. The CDR3 reads CASSYSSGGPAHEQFF. DNA for the CDR3: TGTGCCAGCAGTTACTCGTCGGGAGGGCCGGCGCATGAGCAGTTCTTC.